Listed below are T cell receptor beta chains from one sample, sequenced in a study of OX40 agonist ivuxolimab in advanced cancers. Sequenced by immunoSEQ multiplex PCR; TCRdb stores in-frame clones only, minus some. This table has 65,000 to 85,000 clones, roughly nine tenths appearing once. The sample was CD4+ or CD8+ T cells sorted from blood, taken in a trial of the OX40 agonist ivuxolimab. The receptors were gathered from an adult with an advanced solid tumor such as melanoma, head and neck, liver or kidney cancer. The CDR3 runs from the conserved cysteine through the conserved F or W. The D gene is left open where the match is weak. Clone size is given for some rows only: seen once, a few or many times, or a class if the clone is expanded.

>TRBJ2-4|-|-|TRBV9
TGTGCCAGCAGCGTAGACGGTCTAGCCAAAAACATTCAGTACTTC
CASSVDGLAKNIQYF
>TRBJ1-1|-|-|TRBV19
TGTGCCAGTAGCCTGGTAGGAGGGGCCACTGAAGCTTTCTTT
CASSLVGGATEAFF
>TRBJ2-1|TRBD2|-|TRBV7-6
TGTGCCAGCAGCTCGCCCTTAGCGGGGTTACCTAGGAATGAGCAGTTCTTC
CASSSPLAGLPRNEQFF
>TRBJ1-6|TRBD1|-|TRBV11-2
TGTGCCAGCAGCTTAGGGGTGGGGACAGGCTTTACTCAGCTCTTT
CASSLGVGTGFTQLF
>TRBJ2-1|TRBD2|once|TRBV7-9
TGTGCCAGCAGCCTACCCCGAGGGCTAGCGGGGAGGAATGAGCAGTTCTTC
CASSLPRGLAGRNEQFF
>TRBJ2-1|-|-|TRBV9
TGTGCCAGCAGCGCTTGGGGGCCATACAATGAGCAGTTCTTC
CASSAWGPYNEQFF
>TRBJ1-1|-|-|TRBV13
TGTGCCAGCAGCTTAATTGGAGGCGACACTGAAGCTTTCTTT
CASSLIGGDTEAFF
>TRBJ2-7|TRBD1|few|TRBV4-1
TGCGCCAGCAGCCCGGGACAGGGGGCCTACGAGCAGTACTTC
CASSPGQGAYEQYF
>TRBJ2-5|-|few|TRBV9
TGTGCCAGCAGCGTAGGGGGCGGTTTGCAAGAGACCCAGTACTTC
CASSVGGGLQETQYF
>TRBJ2-7|-|-|TRBV19
TGTGCCAGTAGTATGGGCATTTCCTACGAGCAGTACTTC
CASSMGISYEQYF
>TRBJ1-6|-|-|TRBV10-2
TGCGCCAGCAGTGAGATATCGGGTTCACCCCTCCACTTT
CASSEISGSPLHF
>TRBJ2-1|-|few|TRBV19
TGTGCCAGTAGTATAGATGACGGACCGTACAATGAGCAGTTCTTC
CASSIDDGPYNEQFF
>TRBJ2-1|TRBD1|-|TRBV30
TGTGCCTGGAATTCGGGACAGGACTTTTATCCGCAGTTCTTC
CAWNSGQDFYPQFF
>TRBJ2-7|-|-|TRBV19
TGTGCCAGTAGGGCTTTTGGGGGGCCGGGCGAGCAGTACTTC
CASRAFGGPGEQYF
>TRBJ2-7|-|-|TRBV2
TGTGCCAGCAGTGATATGGAAACCTACGAGCAGTACTTC
CASSDMETYEQYF
>TRBJ2-3|-|-|TRBV9
TGTGCCAGCGGGTCTCAGTGGACAGATACGCAGTATTTT
CASGSQWTDTQYF
>TRBJ1-2|-|few|TRBV5-6
TGTGCCAGCAGCTTGGTTACACCCAGTAACTATGGCTACACCTTC
CASSLVTPSNYGYTF
>TRBJ2-7|-|-|TRBV4-1
TGCGCCAGCACCTGGGGACTTCTAAGCTCCTACGAGCAGTACTTC
CASTWGLLSSYEQYF
>TRBJ2-7|TRBD2|-|TRBV5-1
TGCGCCAGCAGCTCAGGACTAGCCCTCTACGAGCAGTACTTC
CASSSGLALYEQYF
>TRBJ1-5|-|-|TRBV27
TGTGCCAGCAGGTTGGTTATGGGCAATCAGCCCCAGCATTTT
CASRLVMGNQPQHF
>TRBJ2-3|TRBD2|-|TRBV7-9
TGTGCCAGCAGCTTTCTAGCGGGGCTTAGCACAGATACGCAGTATTTT
CASSFLAGLSTDTQYF
>TRBJ2-7|TRBD1|-|TRBV7-6
TGTGCCAGCAGCCCACAAAGGGACAGGGGGAGCGAGCAGTACTTC
CASSPQRDRGSEQYF
>TRBJ1-1|TRBD1|-|TRBV4-1
TGCGCCAGCAGCCAAGATAGGGGGCTGAACACTGAAGCTTTCTTT
CASSQDRGLNTEAFF
>TRBJ2-3|TRBD2|-|TRBV7-8
TGTGCCAGCAGCCTCGTACTAGCGGGGAGCACAGATACGCAGTATTTT
CASSLVLAGSTDTQYF
>TRBJ1-1|TRBD1|-|TRBV27
TGTGCCAGCAGTCCTTCCGGGACAGGGGGCTTACTGAACACTGAAGCTTTCTTT
CASSPSGTGGLLNTEAFF
>TRBJ1-1|-|-|TRBV12-2
TGTGCAAGTCGCTCGCACGGGCAGGAGTCGGACACTGAAGCTTTCTTT
CASRSHGQESDTEAFF